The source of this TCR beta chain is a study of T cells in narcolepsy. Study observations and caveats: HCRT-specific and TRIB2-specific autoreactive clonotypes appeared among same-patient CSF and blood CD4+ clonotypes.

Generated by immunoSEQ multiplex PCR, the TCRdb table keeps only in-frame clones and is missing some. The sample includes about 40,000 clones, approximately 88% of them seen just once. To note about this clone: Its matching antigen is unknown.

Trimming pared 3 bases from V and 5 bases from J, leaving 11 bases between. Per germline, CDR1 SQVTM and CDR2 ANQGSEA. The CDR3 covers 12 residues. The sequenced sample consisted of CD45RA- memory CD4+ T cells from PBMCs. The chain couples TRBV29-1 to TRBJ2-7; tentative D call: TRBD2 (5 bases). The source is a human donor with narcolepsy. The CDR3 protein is CSVDVRGNEQYF. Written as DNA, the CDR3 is TGCAGCGTTGATGTTCGGGGAAACGAGCAGTACTTC.